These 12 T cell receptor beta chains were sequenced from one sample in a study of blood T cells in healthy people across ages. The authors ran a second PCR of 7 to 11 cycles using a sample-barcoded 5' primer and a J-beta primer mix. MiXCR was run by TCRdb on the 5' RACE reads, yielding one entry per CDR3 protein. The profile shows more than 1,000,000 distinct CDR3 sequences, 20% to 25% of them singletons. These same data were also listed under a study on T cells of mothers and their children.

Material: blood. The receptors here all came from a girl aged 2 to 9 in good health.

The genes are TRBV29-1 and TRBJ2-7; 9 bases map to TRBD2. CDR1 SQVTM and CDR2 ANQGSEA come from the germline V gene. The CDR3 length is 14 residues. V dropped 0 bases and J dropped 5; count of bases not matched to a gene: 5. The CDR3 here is CSVEEAGGFDEQYF. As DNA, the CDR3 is TGCAGCGTTGAAGAGGCGGGAGGGTTCGACGAGCAGTACTTC.

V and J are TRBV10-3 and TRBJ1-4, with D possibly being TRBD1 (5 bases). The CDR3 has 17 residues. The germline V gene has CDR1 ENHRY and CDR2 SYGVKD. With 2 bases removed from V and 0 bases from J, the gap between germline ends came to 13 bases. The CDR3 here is CAISERGRNATNEKLFF. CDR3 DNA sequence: TGTGCCATCAGTGAGAGGGGACGTAATGCAACTAATGAAAAACTGTTTTTT.

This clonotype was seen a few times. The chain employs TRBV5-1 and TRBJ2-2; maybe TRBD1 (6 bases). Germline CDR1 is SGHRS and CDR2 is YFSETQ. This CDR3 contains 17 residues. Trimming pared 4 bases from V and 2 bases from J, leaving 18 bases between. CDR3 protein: CASSPGAGQRNTGELFF. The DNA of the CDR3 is TGCGCCAGCAGCCCCGGAGCAGGACAGCGAAACACCGGGGAGCTGTTTTTT.

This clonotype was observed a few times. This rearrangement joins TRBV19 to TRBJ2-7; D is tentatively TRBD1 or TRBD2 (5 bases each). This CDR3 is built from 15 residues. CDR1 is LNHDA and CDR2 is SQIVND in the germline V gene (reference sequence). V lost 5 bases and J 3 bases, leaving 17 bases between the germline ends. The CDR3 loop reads CASSFLGELFYEQYF. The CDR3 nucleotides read TGTGCCAGTAGTTTCCTAGGGGAGCTCTTCTACGAGCAGTACTTC.

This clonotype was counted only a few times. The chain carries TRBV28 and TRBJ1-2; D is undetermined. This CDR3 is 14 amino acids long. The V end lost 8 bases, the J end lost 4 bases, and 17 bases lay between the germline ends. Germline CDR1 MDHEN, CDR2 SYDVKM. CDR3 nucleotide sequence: TGTGCCAGCGGGTCGGCTCCCACGATCTATGGCTACACCTTC. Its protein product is CASGSAPTIYGYTF.

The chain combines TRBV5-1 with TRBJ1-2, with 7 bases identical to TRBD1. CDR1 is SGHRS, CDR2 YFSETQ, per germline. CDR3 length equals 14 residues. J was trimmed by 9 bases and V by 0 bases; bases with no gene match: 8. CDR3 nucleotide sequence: TGCGCCAGCAGCTTGGGACAGGGTACGGTGAGCTACACCTTC. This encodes CASSLGQGTVSYTF.

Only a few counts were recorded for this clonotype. CDR3 nucleotides: TGCAGCGGTGGGGGGACCTTTGGGGGACCCCAGTACTTC. Its translation: CSGGGTFGGPQYF. The chain combines TRBV29-1 with TRBJ2-5; D may be TRBD2 (6 bases). This CDR3 is 13 amino acids long. CDR1 is SQVTM and CDR2 is ANQGSEA in the germline V gene. V lost 7 bases to trimming and J lost 9 bases, with 21 bases between them.

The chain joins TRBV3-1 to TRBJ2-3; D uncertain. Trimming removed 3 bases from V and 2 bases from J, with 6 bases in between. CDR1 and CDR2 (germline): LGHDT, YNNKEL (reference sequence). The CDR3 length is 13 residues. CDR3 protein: CASSQANTDTQYF. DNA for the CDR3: TGTGCCAGCAGCCAGGCTAACACAGATACGCAGTATTTT.

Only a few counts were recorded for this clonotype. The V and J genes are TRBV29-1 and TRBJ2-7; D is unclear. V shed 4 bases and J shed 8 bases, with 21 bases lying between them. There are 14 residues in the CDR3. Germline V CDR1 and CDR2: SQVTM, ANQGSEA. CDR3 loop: CSVGPRQNTFQQYF. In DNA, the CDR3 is TGCAGCGTTGGGCCGCGCCAGAATACGTTCCAGCAGTACTTC.

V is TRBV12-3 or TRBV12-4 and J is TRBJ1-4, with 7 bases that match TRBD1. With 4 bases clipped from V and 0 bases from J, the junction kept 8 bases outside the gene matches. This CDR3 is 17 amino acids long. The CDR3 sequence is CASSSTGRGTTNEKLFF. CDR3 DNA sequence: TGTGCCAGCAGTTCGACAGGGAGGGGAACAACTAATGAAAAACTGTTTTTT.

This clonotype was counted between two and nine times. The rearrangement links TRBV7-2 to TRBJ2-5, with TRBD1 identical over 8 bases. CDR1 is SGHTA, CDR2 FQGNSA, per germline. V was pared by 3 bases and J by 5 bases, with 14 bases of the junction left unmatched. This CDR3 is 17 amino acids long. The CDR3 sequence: CASSFFSPADRAETQYF. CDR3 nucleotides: TGTGCCAGCAGCTTTTTTTCCCCTGCGGACAGGGCGGAGACCCAGTACTTC.

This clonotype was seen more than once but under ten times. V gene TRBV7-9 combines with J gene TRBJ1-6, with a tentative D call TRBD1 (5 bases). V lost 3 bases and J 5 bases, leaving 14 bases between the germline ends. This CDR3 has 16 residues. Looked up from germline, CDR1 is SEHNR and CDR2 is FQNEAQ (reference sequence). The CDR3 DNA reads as TGTGCCAGCAGCTTCCCCCTGGGGGGGGATAATTCACCCCTCCACTTT. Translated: CASSFPLGGDNSPLHF.